Listed below are T cell receptor beta chains from one sample, sequenced in a study of OX40 agonist ivuxolimab in advanced cancers. Clones were read by immunoSEQ multiplex PCR, and TCRdb kept only the in-frame ones, dropping some. The profile shows 35,000 to 45,000 clones, 74% of them singletons. Here the sequenced sample was CD4+ or CD8+ T cells sorted from blood, taken in a trial of the OX40 agonist ivuxolimab. The receptors come from an adult with an advanced solid tumor such as melanoma, head and neck, liver or kidney cancer. The CDR3 runs from the conserved cysteine through the conserved F or W. Fields, in order: V gene, J gene, CDR3 length, clone size, D gene, CDR3 protein, CDR3 DNA. The D gene is left open where the match is weak. Clone size, where shown, is once, few, many, or a class for clones that have expanded.

v_call: TRBV2; j_call: TRBJ1-4; cdr3_length: 13; clone_size: .; d_call: .; cdr3_aa: CASKYSTNEKLFF; cdr3_nt: TGTGCCAGCAAATATTCGACTAATGAAAAACTGTTTTTT
v_call: TRBV11-1; j_call: TRBJ2-1; cdr3_length: 17; clone_size: .; d_call: TRBD2; cdr3_aa: CASSSLTTSGINNEQFF; cdr3_nt: TGTGCCAGCAGCTCACTTACGACTAGCGGAATAAACAATGAGCAGTTCTTC
v_call: TRBV4-1; j_call: TRBJ2-2; cdr3_length: 15; clone_size: .; d_call: .; cdr3_aa: CASSRSGLGTGELFF; cdr3_nt: TGCGCCAGCAGCCGATCAGGTTTAGGGACCGGGGAGCTGTTTTTT
v_call: TRBV5-5; j_call: TRBJ1-2; cdr3_length: 15; clone_size: few; d_call: .; cdr3_aa: CASTHRDGANYGYTF; cdr3_nt: TGTGCCAGCACCCACCGGGACGGAGCTAACTATGGCTACACCTTC
v_call: TRBV28; j_call: TRBJ2-7; cdr3_length: 14; clone_size: .; d_call: .; cdr3_aa: CASCTGTPGYEQYF; cdr3_nt: TGTGCCAGCTGCACCGGGACACCCGGCTACGAGCAGTACTTC
v_call: TRBV7-9; j_call: TRBJ1-1; cdr3_length: 13; clone_size: .; d_call: .; cdr3_aa: CASSKSLNTEAFF; cdr3_nt: TGTGCCAGCAGCAAGAGTTTGAACACTGAAGCTTTCTTT
v_call: TRBV29-1; j_call: TRBJ1-4; cdr3_length: 12; clone_size: .; d_call: .; cdr3_aa: CSVGRTNEKLFF; cdr3_nt: TGCAGCGTTGGCAGGACTAATGAAAAACTGTTTTTT
v_call: TRBV7-2; j_call: TRBJ1-5; cdr3_length: 15; clone_size: .; d_call: .; cdr3_aa: CASSLDRGFYQPQHF; cdr3_nt: TGTGCCAGCAGCTTAGATCGCGGGTTTTATCAGCCCCAGCATTTT
v_call: TRBV7-9; j_call: TRBJ1-5; cdr3_length: 17; clone_size: .; d_call: .; cdr3_aa: CASSWVGGGRSNQPQHF; cdr3_nt: TGTGCCAGCAGCTGGGTGGGTGGAGGGAGGAGCAATCAGCCCCAGCATTTT
v_call: TRBV6-5; j_call: TRBJ2-5; cdr3_length: 11; clone_size: once; d_call: .; cdr3_aa: CASKDSGRQYF; cdr3_nt: TGTGCCAGCAAGGACTCGGGGCGTCAGTACTTC
v_call: TRBV6-1; j_call: TRBJ1-4; cdr3_length: 13; clone_size: .; d_call: .; cdr3_aa: CASSEVTSGKLFF; cdr3_nt: TGTGCCAGCAGTGAAGTAACGTCGGGAAAACTGTTTTTT
v_call: TRBV6-5; j_call: TRBJ2-7; cdr3_length: 14; clone_size: few; d_call: .; cdr3_aa: CASAGAGGAGEQYF; cdr3_nt: TGTGCCAGCGCCGGGGCAGGGGGGGCCGGCGAGCAGTACTTC
v_call: TRBV19; j_call: TRBJ2-3; cdr3_length: 14; clone_size: once; d_call: .; cdr3_aa: CASSIDRYGYTQYF; cdr3_nt: TGTGCCAGTAGTATAGATCGGTACGGGTATACGCAGTATTTT
v_call: TRBV15; j_call: TRBJ2-1; cdr3_length: 14; clone_size: .; d_call: TRBD1; cdr3_aa: CATSRDRAANEQFF; cdr3_nt: TGTGCCACCAGCCGGGACAGGGCCGCCAATGAGCAGTTCTTC
v_call: TRBV28; j_call: TRBJ1-4; cdr3_length: 15; clone_size: .; d_call: .; cdr3_aa: CASGQNRAANEKLFF; cdr3_nt: TGTGCCAGCGGACAGAACAGAGCAGCTAATGAAAAACTGTTTTTT
v_call: TRBV6-1; j_call: TRBJ1-6; cdr3_length: 13; clone_size: few; d_call: TRBD1; cdr3_aa: CASQRQGSSPLHF; cdr3_nt: TGTGCCAGCCAGAGACAGGGATCTTCACCCCTCCACTTT
v_call: TRBV2; j_call: TRBJ2-3; cdr3_length: 14; clone_size: .; d_call: TRBD2; cdr3_aa: CASSLAGQTDTQYF; cdr3_nt: TGTGCCAGCAGCCTAGCGGGGCAAACAGATACGCAGTATTTT
v_call: TRBV2; j_call: TRBJ1-1; cdr3_length: 13; clone_size: .; d_call: .; cdr3_aa: CASYRDQNTEAFF; cdr3_nt: TGTGCCAGCTACAGGGACCAGAACACTGAAGCTTTCTTT
v_call: TRBV6-4; j_call: TRBJ1-2; cdr3_length: 15; clone_size: .; d_call: .; cdr3_aa: CASSEGPGAIYGYTF; cdr3_nt: TGTGCCAGCAGTGAAGGACCGGGGGCCATCTATGGCTACACCTTC
v_call: TRBV29-1; j_call: TRBJ1-2; cdr3_length: 16; clone_size: .; d_call: TRBD1; cdr3_aa: CSVLALNRGRGYGYTF; cdr3_nt: TGCAGCGTTCTAGCACTTAACAGGGGGCGCGGGTATGGCTACACCTTC
v_call: TRBV7-3; j_call: TRBJ1-1; cdr3_length: 15; clone_size: .; d_call: TRBD1; cdr3_aa: CASSPTGTADTEAFF; cdr3_nt: TGTGCCAGCAGCCCGACAGGGACAGCGGACACTGAAGCTTTCTTT
v_call: TRBV28; j_call: TRBJ2-5; cdr3_length: 13; clone_size: few; d_call: .; cdr3_aa: CASSFPMLMTQYF; cdr3_nt: TGTGCCAGCAGTTTTCCCATGCTGATGACCCAGTACTTC
v_call: TRBV6-4; j_call: TRBJ2-6; cdr3_length: 16; clone_size: .; d_call: .; cdr3_aa: CASSDSDSSGANVLTF; cdr3_nt: TGTGCCAGCAGTGACTCGGACAGCTCTGGGGCCAACGTCCTGACTTTC
v_call: TRBV9; j_call: TRBJ1-1; cdr3_length: 13; clone_size: .; d_call: .; cdr3_aa: CASSKGGIAEAFF; cdr3_nt: TGTGCCAGCAGCAAAGGGGGGATCGCTGAAGCTTTCTTT
v_call: TRBV7-9; j_call: TRBJ2-1; cdr3_length: 16; clone_size: .; d_call: TRBD2; cdr3_aa: CASSLGLAVFYNEQFF; cdr3_nt: TGTGCCAGCAGCTTGGGACTAGCGGTTTTCTACAATGAGCAGTTCTTC
v_call: TRBV5-4; j_call: TRBJ2-1; cdr3_length: 15; clone_size: .; d_call: TRBD2; cdr3_aa: CASSQGLAGANEQFF; cdr3_nt: TGTGCCAGCAGCCAGGGACTAGCGGGAGCTAATGAGCAGTTCTTC
v_call: TRBV10-3; j_call: TRBJ1-1; cdr3_length: 14; clone_size: .; d_call: .; cdr3_aa: CAISGRGWGTEAFF; cdr3_nt: TGTGCCATCAGTGGCAGGGGCTGGGGCACTGAAGCTTTCTTT
v_call: TRBV7-6; j_call: TRBJ1-5; cdr3_length: 15; clone_size: once; d_call: .; cdr3_aa: CASSQHAGSNQPQHF; cdr3_nt: TGTGCCAGCAGCCAACATGCGGGGTCTAATCAGCCCCAGCATTTT
v_call: TRBV28; j_call: TRBJ1-6; cdr3_length: 14; clone_size: once; d_call: .; cdr3_aa: CASSHVEGNSPLHF; cdr3_nt: TGTGCCAGCAGCCACGTGGAGGGCAATTCACCCCTCCACTTT
v_call: TRBV5-5; j_call: TRBJ2-7; cdr3_length: 14; clone_size: .; d_call: .; cdr3_aa: CASSYGTVPYEQYF; cdr3_nt: TGTGCCAGCAGCTATGGGACGGTCCCCTACGAGCAGTACTTC
v_call: TRBV7-8; j_call: TRBJ1-6; cdr3_length: 14; clone_size: few; d_call: .; cdr3_aa: CASSLVVGNSPLHF; cdr3_nt: TGTGCCAGCAGCTTAGTGGTCGGGAATTCACCCCTCCACTTT
v_call: TRBV5-1; j_call: TRBJ2-7; cdr3_length: 16; clone_size: .; d_call: TRBD1; cdr3_aa: CASSATKGTGSYEQYF; cdr3_nt: TGCGCCAGCAGCGCAACTAAAGGGACAGGGTCCTACGAGCAGTACTTC
v_call: TRBV6-1; j_call: TRBJ2-1; cdr3_length: 16; clone_size: once; d_call: .; cdr3_aa: CASSEPGGRWGNEQFF; cdr3_nt: TGTGCCAGCAGTGAGCCCGGTGGCAGGTGGGGAAATGAGCAGTTCTTC
v_call: TRBV9; j_call: TRBJ1-2; cdr3_length: 12; clone_size: .; d_call: .; cdr3_aa: CASSVPNIGYTF; cdr3_nt: TGTGCCAGCAGCGTACCCAACATTGGCTACACCTTC
v_call: TRBV19; j_call: TRBJ2-1; cdr3_length: 16; clone_size: .; d_call: .; cdr3_aa: CASSSPQRKGYNEQFF; cdr3_nt: TGTGCCAGTAGTTCACCTCAGAGAAAGGGTTACAATGAGCAGTTCTTC
v_call: TRBV2; j_call: TRBJ1-1; cdr3_length: 15; clone_size: .; d_call: TRBD1; cdr3_aa: CASSRTGGEGTEAFF; cdr3_nt: TGTGCCAGCAGTCGGACAGGGGGCGAGGGCACTGAAGCTTTCTTT
v_call: TRBV2; j_call: TRBJ1-1; cdr3_length: 15; clone_size: .; d_call: .; cdr3_aa: CASSEVGAGGTEAFF; cdr3_nt: TGTGCCAGCAGTGAAGTCGGGGCGGGGGGTACTGAAGCTTTCTTT
v_call: TRBV5-6; j_call: TRBJ2-3; cdr3_length: 15; clone_size: .; d_call: .; cdr3_aa: CASSLVSDDTDTQYF; cdr3_nt: TGTGCCAGCAGCTTGGTGTCAGACGACACAGATACGCAGTATTTT
v_call: TRBV5-1; j_call: TRBJ2-6; cdr3_length: 15; clone_size: .; d_call: .; cdr3_aa: CASSQGVAGANVLTF; cdr3_nt: TGCGCCAGCAGCCAAGGGGTCGCGGGGGCCAACGTCCTGACTTTC
v_call: TRBV6-1; j_call: TRBJ2-7; cdr3_length: 13; clone_size: .; d_call: TRBD1; cdr3_aa: CASSWTGGYEQYF; cdr3_nt: TGTGCCAGCAGTTGGACAGGGGGCTACGAGCAGTACTTC
v_call: TRBV28; j_call: TRBJ2-1; cdr3_length: 15; clone_size: .; d_call: TRBD1; cdr3_aa: CAIGPGQGSYNEQFF; cdr3_nt: TGTGCCATCGGGCCGGGACAGGGGTCCTACAATGAGCAGTTCTTC
v_call: TRBV2; j_call: TRBJ1-5; cdr3_length: 15; clone_size: .; d_call: .; cdr3_aa: CTSSEVGSRGQPQHF; cdr3_nt: TGTACCAGCAGTGAAGTCGGGAGTCGGGGTCAGCCCCAGCATTTT
v_call: TRBV18; j_call: TRBJ1-4; cdr3_length: 14; clone_size: .; d_call: .; cdr3_aa: CATQSGTTNEKLFF; cdr3_nt: TGTGCCACCCAATCCGGGACAACTAATGAAAAACTGTTTTTT
v_call: TRBV5-6; j_call: TRBJ1-6; cdr3_length: 16; clone_size: .; d_call: TRBD1; cdr3_aa: CASSLATGGFNSPLHF; cdr3_nt: TGTGCCAGCAGCTTGGCGACAGGGGGCTTTAATTCACCCCTCCACTTT
v_call: TRBV6-1; j_call: TRBJ1-1; cdr3_length: 14; clone_size: once; d_call: .; cdr3_aa: CASTRLQKNTEAFF; cdr3_nt: TGTGCCAGCACGCGACTTCAAAAGAACACTGAAGCTTTCTTT
v_call: TRBV30; j_call: TRBJ1-1; cdr3_length: 13; clone_size: few; d_call: .; cdr3_aa: CAWSVLGGTEAFF; cdr3_nt: TGTGCCTGGAGTGTCTTAGGGGGCACTGAAGCTTTCTTT
v_call: TRBV13; j_call: TRBJ1-1; cdr3_length: 16; clone_size: .; d_call: .; cdr3_aa: CASSPRQGRMNTEAFF; cdr3_nt: TGTGCCAGCAGCCCAAGGCAGGGCAGAATGAACACTGAAGCTTTCTTT